A selection of T cell receptor beta chains follows, all from one sample in a study of Graves' ophthalmopathy and Graves' hyperthyroidism. Each CDR3 protein is one row after TCRdb ran MiXCR on the multiplex PCR reads. The sample holds approximately 1.2 million distinct CDR3 sequences; about 36% are singletons and the top ten take over 8.5%. The sequencing sample was made of peripheral blood or thyroid tissue (not recorded which). Receptor source: an adult man with Graves' hyperthyroidism. CDR3s include the opening cysteine and the closing phenylalanine or tryptophan. The order of the fields is clone size, D gene, V gene, J gene, CDR3 protein, CDR3 DNA. A D gene is named only where the DNA matches it firmly. Only part of the rows carry a size: once, few, many, or a class if the clone is expanded.

>once|NA|TRBV7-2|TRBJ2-7
CASSLGPRGADGAYEQYF
TGTGCCAGCAGCTTAGGCCCTAGGGGGGCAGACGGGGCTTACGAGCAGTACTTC
>many|NA|TRBV11-2|TRBJ1-1
CASSPRTDTEAFF
TGTGCCAGCAGCCCCAGGACAGACACTGAAGCTTTCTTT
>many|NA|TRBV10-3|TRBJ1-3
CAISDSLGRSGNTIYF
TGTGCCATCAGTGATTCCCTCGGACGCTCTGGAAACACCATATATTTT
>few|NA|TRBV29-1|TRBJ2-3
CSAGLLTDTQYF
TGCAGCGCTGGACTCCTTACAGATACGCAGTATTTT
>many|NA|TRBV19|TRBJ1-5
CASSPAWRTSNQPQHF
TGTGCCAGTAGCCCCGCCTGGAGGACGAGCAATCAGCCCCAGCATTTT
>many|NA|TRBV29-1|TRBJ1-2
CSVEDRETERGYTF
TGCAGCGTTGAAGATCGTGAGACAGAGCGTGGCTACACCTTC
>NA|NA|TRBV5-4|TRBJ2-2
CASSPTDGELFF
TGTGCCAGCAGCCCAACGGACGGGGAGCTGTTTTTT
>NA|NA|TRBV11-2|TRBJ2-6
CASSRQYSGANVLTF
TGTGCCAGCAGCCGACAGTATTCTGGGGCCAACGTCCTGACTTTC
>NA|TRBD2|TRBV29-1|TRBJ2-7
CSVGGLGGSFYEQYF
TGCAGCGTTGGGGGATTGGGAGGGTCTTTCTACGAGCAGTACTTC
>NA|TRBD1|TRBV5-1|TRBJ1-6
CASSRGTDSRSPLHF
TGCGCCAGCAGCCGGGGGACAGACTCGCGTTCACCCCTCCACTTT
>many|NA|TRBV10-2|TRBJ1-5
CASRRRDNQPQHF
TGCGCCAGCAGAAGAAGGGACAATCAGCCCCAGCATTTT
>NA|NA|TRBV19|TRBJ1-5
CASSIENPNQPQHF
TGTGCCAGTAGTATAGAGAACCCGAATCAGCCCCAGCATTTT
>many|NA|TRBV15|TRBJ2-5
CATSRDDGDQYF
TGTGCCACCAGCAGAGACGACGGGGACCAGTACTTC
>NA|TRBD1|TRBV25-1|TRBJ1-1
CASVTGTDADTEAFF
TGTGCCAGCGTTACCGGGACAGACGCAGACACTGAAGCTTTCTTT
>few|TRBD1|TRBV4-3|TRBJ2-7
CASSQVGQGTYEQYF
TGCGCCAGCAGCCAAGTGGGACAGGGGACCTACGAGCAGTACTTC
>few|TRBD1|TRBV6-5|TRBJ2-7
CASKLLTGRRYEQYF
TGTGCCAGCAAGCTATTGACAGGGAGAAGGTACGAGCAGTACTTC
>many|TRBD1|TRBV9|TRBJ1-4
CASSVGGGRGREEKLFF
TGTGCCAGCAGCGTAGGAGGCGGCAGGGGGCGAGAGGAAAAACTGTTTTTT
>NA|TRBD1|TRBV10-3|TRBJ1-6
CAISDWDRVSQSPLHF
TGTGCCATCAGTGATTGGGACAGGGTGTCTCAGTCACCCCTCCACTTT
>few|TRBD1|TRBV6-5|TRBJ2-7
CASKTGTGMGQYF
TGTGCCAGCAAGACCGGGACAGGGATGGGGCAGTACTTC
>few|NA|TRBV5-1|TRBJ2-7
CASSPSAGTYEQYF
TGCGCCAGCAGCCCAAGCGCCGGGACCTACGAGCAGTACTTC
>many|TRBD1|TRBV29-1|TRBJ2-2
CSAPEGADTGELFF
TGCAGCGCCCCCGAGGGGGCGGACACCGGGGAGCTGTTTTTT
>few|NA|TRBV15|TRBJ1-6
CATSRVPRVGSPLHF
TGTGCCACCAGCAGAGTACCCAGGGTTGGTTCACCCCTCCACTTT
>NA|TRBD2|TRBV20-1|TRBJ2-2
CSATPREGGMGSNTGELFF
TGCAGTGCCACCCCCCGGGAGGGTGGGATGGGGTCGAACACCGGGGAGCTGTTTTTT
>few|NA|TRBV10-3|TRBJ2-7
CAINPGPQAYEQYF
TGTGCCATCAATCCAGGTCCTCAGGCCTACGAGCAGTACTTC
>NA|TRBD2|TRBV19|TRBJ2-7
CASSPGVAGGSSYEQYF
TGTGCCAGTAGCCCCGGTGTAGCGGGGGGGTCCTCCTACGAGCAGTACTTC
>NA|NA|TRBV10-2|TRBJ2-3
CASSTTSLFTDTQYF
TGTGCCAGCAGCACGACTAGTCTTTTCACAGATACGCAGTATTTT
>NA|TRBD2|TRBV19|TRBJ2-7
CASSTGGVDEQYF
TGTGCCAGTAGTACGGGAGGGGTTGACGAGCAGTACTTC
>many|NA|TRBV19|TRBJ1-1
CASSIGQGRMGTEAFF
TGTGCCAGTAGTATCGGCCAGGGGCGCATGGGCACTGAAGCTTTCTTT
>NA|TRBD1|TRBV10-3|TRBJ2-7
CAISDEGQANPREQYF
TGTGCCATCAGTGATGAAGGACAGGCAAATCCTCGGGAGCAGTACTTC
>NA|NA|TRBV2|TRBJ1-3
CASSESTLGGTIYF
TGTGCCAGCAGTGAATCAACATTAGGTGGCACCATATATTTT
>NA|TRBD1|TRBV19|TRBJ2-5
CASRPTGQMETQYF
TGTGCCAGTAGACCGACAGGGCAGATGGAGACCCAGTACTTC
>many|NA|TRBV5-1|TRBJ2-7
CASSLTRGAYEQYF
TGCGCCAGCAGCTTGACTAGGGGTGCCTACGAGCAGTACTTC
>many|NA|TRBV7-9|TRBJ1-2
CASSRGQRSLNGYTF
TGTGCCAGCAGCCGAGGACAGCGTAGTTTGAATGGCTACACCTTC
>NA|NA|TRBV20-1|TRBJ1-5
CSATPDSGGSQPQHF
TGCAGTGCTACGCCGGACAGTGGAGGCAGTCAGCCCCAGCATTTT
>few|NA|TRBV3-1|TRBJ1-1
CASSPMAGMNTEAFF
TGTGCCAGCAGCCCGATGGCAGGGATGAACACTGAAGCTTTCTTT
>NA|NA|TRBV7-9|TRBJ1-1
CASSQTDRLNTEAFF
TGTGCCAGCAGCCAAACGGACAGATTGAACACTGAAGCTTTCTTT
>NA|TRBD1|TRBV2|TRBJ2-5
CASRVGQGEGTQYF
TGTGCCAGCAGAGTCGGACAGGGCGAGGGGACCCAGTACTTC
>NA|NA|TRBV7-9|TRBJ1-1
CASSLYGRRTRAFF
TGTGCCAGCAGCTTATACGGGAGGAGGACAAGGGCTTTCTTT
>many|TRBD1|TRBV7-2|TRBJ2-7
CASNQGGTGGIQYF
TGTGCCAGCAACCAAGGGGGGACAGGGGGAATTCAGTACTTC
>few|NA|TRBV6-5|TRBJ2-7
CASSYSGHMDEQYF
TGTGCCAGCAGTTATTCGGGACATATGGACGAGCAGTACTTC
>NA|NA|TRBV6-5|TRBJ1-2
CASSYGFGYTF
TGTGCCAGCAGTTATGGGTTTGGCTACACCTTC
>many|TRBD1|TRBV19|TRBJ2-7
CASSQDRVGPYEQYF
TGTGCCAGTAGTCAAGACAGGGTCGGCCCCTACGAGCAGTACTTC
>few|NA|TRBV11-2|TRBJ1-5
CASSEGGGERGDYSNQPQHF
TGTGCCAGCAGTGAAGGCGGAGGGGAGAGAGGTGATTATAGCAATCAGCCCCAGCATTTT
>NA|NA|TRBV7-9|TRBJ1-6
CASRSDRTYNSPLHF
TGTGCCAGCAGGTCAGACAGGACCTATAATTCACCCCTCCACTTT
>NA|NA|TRBV20-1|TRBJ2-5
CSARNSPGTQETQYF
TGCAGTGCTAGAAACAGTCCAGGTACCCAAGAGACCCAGTACTTC
>many|NA|TRBV2|TRBJ2-3
CASRDGQHNQPQYF
TGTGCCAGCAGGGACGGACAGCACAATCAGCCCCAGTATTTT
>many|TRBD1|TRBV9|TRBJ2-7
CASSATGTGTGEQYF
TGTGCCAGCAGCGCCACCGGGACAGGGACCGGCGAGCAGTACTTC
>NA|TRBD1|TRBV29-1|TRBJ1-1
CSVEAQGAEAFF
TGCAGCGTTGAAGCACAGGGGGCTGAAGCTTTCTTT
>few|NA|TRBV20-1|TRBJ2-5
CSARDGDPLETQYF
TGCAGTGCTAGAGATGGGGATCCCTTGGAGACCCAGTACTTC
>NA|NA|TRBV12-3/TRBV12-4|TRBJ2-7
CASSLAGVTDEQYF
TGTGCCAGCAGTTTAGCGGGAGTAACGGACGAGCAGTACTTC
>few|TRBD1|TRBV15|TRBJ1-4
CATSRRETGEGEKLFF
TGTGCCACCAGCAGAAGAGAGACAGGGGAGGGGGAAAAACTGTTTTTT
>few|TRBD2|TRBV7-2|TRBJ2-5
CASSLPRTSGDQETQYF
TGTGCCAGCAGCTTACCCCGGACTAGCGGAGACCAAGAGACCCAGTACTTC
>many|NA|TRBV12-3/TRBV12-4|TRBJ1-2
CASRQTGRPSYTF
TGTGCCAGCAGGCAGACTGGAAGGCCGAGCTACACCTTC
>many|TRBD1|TRBV7-9|TRBJ2-7
CASSSRDSPLVGQYF
TGTGCCAGCAGCTCGAGGGACAGCCCTCTTGTAGGGCAGTACTTC